This T cell receptor (beta chain) was profiled in a study of CD8+ T cells in alopecia areata. As the sequencing template, cDNA was produced by extracting RNA and reverse transcribing it. Only in-frame clones appear in the TCRdb table, and some are missing; sequencing was by immunoSEQ multiplex PCR. The profile shows 90,000 to 100,000 clones, 41% of them singletons. Details on this clone: Additional DNA sequences in this sample encode the identical CDR3.

This TCR was sampled from a human donor with alopecia areata. The specimen was CD4+ T cells sorted from blood.

The CDR3: CAWSVGSNQPQHF. CDR3 bases: TGTGCCTGGAGTGTAGGCAGCAATCAGCCCCAGCATTTT. The chain employs TRBV30 and TRBJ1-5; D unclear. The CDR3 totals 13 residues. Germline CDR1 GTSNPN, CDR2 SVGIG (reference sequence). V shed 0 bases and J shed 1 base, with 4 bases lying between them.